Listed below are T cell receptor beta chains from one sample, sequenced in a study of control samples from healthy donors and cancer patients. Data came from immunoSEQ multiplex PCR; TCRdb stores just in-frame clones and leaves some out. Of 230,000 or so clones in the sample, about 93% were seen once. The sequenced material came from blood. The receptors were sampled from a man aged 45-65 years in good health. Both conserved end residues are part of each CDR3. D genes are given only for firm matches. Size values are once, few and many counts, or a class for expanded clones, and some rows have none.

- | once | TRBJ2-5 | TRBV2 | CASSEGETQYF | TGTGCCAGCAGTGAGGGGGAGACCCAGTACTTC
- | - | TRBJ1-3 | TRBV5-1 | CASCQGQISGNTIYF | TGCGCCAGCTGCCAGGGGCAGATCTCTGGAAACACCATATATTTT
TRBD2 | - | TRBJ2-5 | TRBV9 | CASSVSGLAGETQYF | TGTGCCAGCAGCGTTTCGGGACTAGCGGGAGAGACCCAGTACTTC
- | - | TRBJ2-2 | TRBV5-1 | CASSPGTGELFF | TGCGCCAGCAGCCCCGGGACCGGGGAGCTGTTTTTT
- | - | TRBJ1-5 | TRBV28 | CAYQPQHF | TGTGCATATCAGCCCCAGCATTTT
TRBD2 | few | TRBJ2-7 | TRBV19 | CASTPGGSSIRQYF | TGTGCCAGTACCCCCGGCGGGAGTTCAATTCGGCAGTACTTC
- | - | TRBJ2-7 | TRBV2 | CASRENRDGIYEQYF | TGTGCCAGCAGGGAGAACCGGGACGGAATTTACGAGCAGTACTTC
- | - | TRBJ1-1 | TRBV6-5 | CASTVPRDGKEAFF | TGTGCCAGCACAGTACCCCGGGACGGAAAAGAAGCTTTCTTT
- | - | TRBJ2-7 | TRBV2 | CASHMGYEQYF | TGTGCCAGCCATATGGGGTACGAGCAGTACTTC
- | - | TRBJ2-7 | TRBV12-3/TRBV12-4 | CASSLAQRGEQYF | TGTGCCAGCAGTTTAGCGCAAAGGGGGGAGCAGTACTTC
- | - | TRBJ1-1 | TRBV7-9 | CASSLSGGRTEAFF | TGTGCCAGCAGCTTATCAGGAGGGAGGACTGAAGCTTTCTTT
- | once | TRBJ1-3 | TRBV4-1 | CASSSWAFKDSGNTICF | TGCGCCAGCAGCAGCTGGGCGTTTAAGGACTCTGGAAACACCATATGTTTT
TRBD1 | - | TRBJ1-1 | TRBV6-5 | CASSATGNTEAFF | TGTGCCAGCAGCGCGACAGGGAATACTGAAGCTTTCTTT
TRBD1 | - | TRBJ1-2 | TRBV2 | CASYFRQGSQPTDGYTF | TGTGCCAGCTATTTTCGACAGGGTTCTCAACCGACGGATGGCTACACCTTC
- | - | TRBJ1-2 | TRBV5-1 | CASSIGTNYGYTF | TGCGCCAGCAGCATCGGAACTAACTATGGCTACACCTTC
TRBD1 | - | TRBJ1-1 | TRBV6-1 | CASSEGGTANTEAFF | TGTGCCAGCAGTGAAGGGGGGACAGCGAACACTGAAGCTTTCTTT
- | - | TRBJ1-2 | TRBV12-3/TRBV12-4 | CASVFGKGSVYTF | TGTGCCAGCGTATTTGGTAAAGGGTCTGTCTACACCTTC
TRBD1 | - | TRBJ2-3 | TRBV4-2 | CASSQDMGQGPTDTQYF | TGTGCCAGCAGCCAAGATATGGGACAGGGGCCCACAGATACGCAGTATTTT
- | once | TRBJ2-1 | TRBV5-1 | CASSFGGNEQFF | TGCGCCAGCAGCTTCGGGGGTAATGAGCAGTTCTTC
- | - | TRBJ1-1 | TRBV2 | CASRTANTEAFF | TGTGCCAGCAGGACAGCGAACACTGAAGCTTTCTTT
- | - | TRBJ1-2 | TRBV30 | CAWRGAGATVYGYTF | TGTGCCTGGAGGGGGGCGGGGGCCACAGTCTATGGCTACACCTTC
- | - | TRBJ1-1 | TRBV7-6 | CASSSKEGWMNTEAFF | TGTGCCAGCAGCTCAAAGGAGGGGTGGATGAACACTGAAGCTTTCTTT
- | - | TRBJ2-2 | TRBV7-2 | CASLWGRNTGELFF | TGTGCCAGCTTGTGGGGGAGGAACACCGGGGAGCTGTTTTTT
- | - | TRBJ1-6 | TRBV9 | CASSTRAHANNSPLHF | TGTGCCAGCAGTACTCGGGCACACGCTAATAATTCACCCCTCCACTTT
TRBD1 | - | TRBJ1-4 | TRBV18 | CASSQRQGSSEKLFF | TGTGCCAGCTCGCAAAGACAGGGGAGTAGCGAAAAACTGTTTTTT
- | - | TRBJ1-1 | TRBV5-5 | CASSSTGKETEAFF | TGTGCCAGCAGCTCTACAGGGAAAGAAACTGAAGCTTTCTTT
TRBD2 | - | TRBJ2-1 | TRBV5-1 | CASSTSGGDYNEQFF | TGCGCCAGCAGCACTAGCGGGGGAGATTACAATGAGCAGTTCTTC
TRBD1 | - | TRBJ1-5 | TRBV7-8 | CASNVDRGERGQPQHF | TGTGCCAGCAACGTCGACAGGGGGGAAAGGGGGCAGCCCCAGCATTTT
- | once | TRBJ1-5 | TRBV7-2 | CASSFSSNQPQHF | TGTGCCAGCAGCTTTTCCAGCAATCAGCCCCAGCATTTT
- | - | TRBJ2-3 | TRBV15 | CATSSGAYTDTQYF | TGTGCCACCAGCAGCGGGGCCTACACAGATACGCAGTATTTT
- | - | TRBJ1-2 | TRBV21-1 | CASSKFTEANYGYTF | TGTGCCAGCAGCAAATTCACAGAAGCTAACTATGGCTACACCTTC
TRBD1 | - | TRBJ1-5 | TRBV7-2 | CASSLDRAGGQPQHF | TGTGCCAGCAGCTTAGATAGAGCAGGGGGTCAGCCCCAGCATTTT
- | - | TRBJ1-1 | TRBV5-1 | CASSLKGTEAFF | TGCGCCAGCAGCTTGAAAGGAACTGAAGCTTTCTTT
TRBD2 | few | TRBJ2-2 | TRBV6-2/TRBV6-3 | CASSFPRGGVTGELFF | TGTGCCAGCAGTTTCCCCCGGGGGGGGGTCACCGGGGAGCTGTTTTTT
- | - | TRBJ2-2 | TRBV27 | CASSLVGLNTGELFF | TGTGCCAGCAGTTTGGTAGGGCTGAACACCGGGGAGCTGTTTTTT
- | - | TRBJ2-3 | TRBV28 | CAHGSRGFTDTQYF | TGTGCCCACGGCTCCCGAGGGTTCACAGATACGCAGTATTTT
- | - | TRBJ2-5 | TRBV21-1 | CASSELAGDPETQYF | TGTGCCAGCAGCGAACTAGCGGGGGACCCAGAGACCCAGTACTTC
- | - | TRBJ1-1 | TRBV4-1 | CASSQEPDMNTEAFF | TGCGCCAGCAGCCAAGAACCGGATATGAACACTGAAGCTTTCTTT
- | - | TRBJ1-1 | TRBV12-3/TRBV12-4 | CASSLALTVEAFF | TGTGCCAGCAGTTTAGCGCTAACAGTTGAAGCTTTCTTT
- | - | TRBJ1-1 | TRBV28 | CASSPGALGTEAFF | TGTGCCAGCAGTCCGGGGGCTCTTGGGACTGAAGCTTTCTTT
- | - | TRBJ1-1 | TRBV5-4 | CASSLYEGTEAFF | TGTGCCAGCAGCTTGTATGAGGGCACTGAAGCTTTCTTT
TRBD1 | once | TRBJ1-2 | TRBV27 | CASSLMGQGASGYTF | TGTGCCAGCAGTTTAATGGGGCAGGGGGCGTCTGGCTACACCTTC
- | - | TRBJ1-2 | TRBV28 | CASSLSHGYTF | TGTGCCAGCAGTTTATCGCACGGCTACACCTTC
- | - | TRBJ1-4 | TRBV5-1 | CASSLGQMNEKLFF | TGCGCCAGCAGCTTGGGCCAAATGAATGAAAAACTGTTTTTT
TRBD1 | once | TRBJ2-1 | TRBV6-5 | CASSFLGTGSYNEQFF | TGTGCCAGCAGTTTTCTCGGGACAGGGTCCTACAATGAGCAGTTCTTC
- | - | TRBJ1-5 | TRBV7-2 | CASSLGRGPQPQHF | TGTGCCAGCAGCTTAGGTCGGGGCCCTCAGCCCCAGCATTTT
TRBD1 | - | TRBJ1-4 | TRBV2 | CASGGQGQVNEKLFF | TGTGCCAGCGGTGGTCAGGGACAGGTGAATGAAAAACTGTTTTTT
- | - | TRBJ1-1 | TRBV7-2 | CASRGTGNTEAFF | TGTGCCAGCAGGGGTACAGGGAACACTGAAGCTTTCTTT
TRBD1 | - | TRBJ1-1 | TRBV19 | CASRTYRGRGAEAFF | TGTGCCAGTAGAACATACAGGGGGCGCGGGGCTGAAGCTTTCTTT
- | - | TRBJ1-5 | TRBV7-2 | CASSLVRAMGYSNQPQHF | TGTGCCAGCAGCTTAGTCAGGGCTATGGGTTATAGCAATCAGCCCCAGCATTTT
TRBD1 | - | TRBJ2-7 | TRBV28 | CASSFGGTGSSYEQYF | TGTGCCAGCAGTTTCGGGGGGACAGGGTCTTCCTACGAGCAGTACTTC
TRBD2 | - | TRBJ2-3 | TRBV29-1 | CSAEPPGLDGPSTDTQYF | TGCAGCGCCGAACCTCCGGGACTAGACGGTCCTAGCACAGATACGCAGTATTTT
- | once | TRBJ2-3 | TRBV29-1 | CSVVLADTQYF | TGCAGCGTTGTCCTTGCAGATACGCAGTATTTT
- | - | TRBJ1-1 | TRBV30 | CAWSPWGEKAFF | TGTGCCTGGAGCCCATGGGGCGAAAAGGCTTTCTTT
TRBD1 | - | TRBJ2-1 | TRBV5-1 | CASSLGQGRNEQFF | TGCGCCAGCAGCTTGGGACAGGGGCGGAATGAGCAGTTCTTC
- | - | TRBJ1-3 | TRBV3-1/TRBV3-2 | CASSQAAVLSGNTIYF | TGTGCCAGCAGCCAAGCCGCGGTCCTCTCTGGAAACACCATATATTTT
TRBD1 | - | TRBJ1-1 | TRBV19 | CASNPGQGWSAGEAFF | TGTGCCAGTAACCCGGGACAGGGATGGAGCGCGGGTGAAGCTTTCTTT